The text below deals with one TCR beta chain. This CDR3 contains 11 residues. Germline values: CDR1 WSHSY, CDR2 SAAADI. The V end was cut by 6 bases, the J end by 4 bases, with 5 bases between. These data originate in a study of control samples from healthy donors and cancer patients. TCRdb's copy holds only in-frame clones and misses some; the assay was immunoSEQ multiplex PCR. The sample holds under 300,000 clones, approximately 80% seen once. The sequence was obtained from a woman aged 55-75 years with lung cancer. The chain employs TRBV10-2 and TRBJ2-3; perhaps TRBD1 as D (5 bases). Input material: PBMCs. CDR3 protein: CASRGPDTQYF. The CDR3 region has the DNA TGCGCCAGCAGGGGGCCAGATACGCAGTATTTT.